A single sample gave rise to the 6 T cell receptor beta chains below, sequenced in a study of cytomegalovirus exposure and HLA in healthy donors. Researchers ran the PCR with 60 Vbeta and 13 Jbeta primers. Method: immunoSEQ multiplex PCR; TCRdb's copy keeps in-frame clones and lacks some. The data contain about 120,000 clones, about four fifths of them singletons. The sample consisted of PBMCs. These receptors originate from a female donor in good health and CMV-seropositive.

This chain joins TRBV5-1 and TRBJ2-7; perhaps TRBD1 as D (5 bases). The CDR3 runs to 12 residues. Per germline, CDR1 SGHRS and CDR2 YFSETQ. V dropped 1 base and J dropped 6 bases, with 8 bases sitting between them. CDR3 region: CASSLTGGEQYF. The CDR3 bases are TGCGCCAGCAGCTTGACAGGCGGCGAGCAGTACTTC.

The rearrangement links TRBV7-6 to TRBJ1-6; D not certain. This CDR3 has 16 amino acids. The V end was cut by 1 base, the J end by 7 bases, with 14 bases between. Germline values: CDR1 SGHVS, CDR2 FNYEAQ. CDR3 sequence reads: CASSLDRAGNNSPLHF. In DNA form, the CDR3 reads TGTGCCAGCAGCTTAGATAGGGCGGGGAACAATTCACCCCTCCACTTT.

This chain uses TRBV28 with TRBJ1-2; 7 positions match TRBD1. Losses at the gene ends were 6 bases for V and 5 bases for J; bases not matched to a gene: 6. The CDR3 is 13 residues long. Germline V gene sequence: CDR1 MDHEN, CDR2 SYDVKM. CDR3 coding DNA: TGTGCCAGCAGGCGGGGACAGAGTTATGGCTACACCTTC. It yields the protein CASRRGQSYGYTF.

The chain employs TRBV7-3 and TRBJ1-4, with D unclear. From germline, CDR1 is SGHTA and CDR2 FQGTGA. Trimming pared 10 bases from V and 5 bases from J, leaving 17 bases between. The CDR3 covers 14 residues. The CDR3 nucleotides read TGTGCCACACCGGCGGTACGGTGGAATGAAAAACTGTTTTTT. This encodes CATPAVRWNEKLFF.

The chain has TRBV2 and TRBJ2-4; 15 positions match TRBD2. Germline CDR1 and CDR2: SNHLY and FYNNEI. Trimming took 3 bases from V and 0 from J; bases not matched to a gene: 6. The CDR3 is made up of 19 amino acids. DNA of the CDR3: TGTGCCAGCAGTGAGACCTGGACTAGCGGGGGGGCAGCCAAAAACATTCAGTACTTC. Translating gives CASSETWTSGGAAKNIQYF.

This clone is labeled as medium-sized. This rearrangement joins TRBV4-1 to TRBJ1-5, with D possibly being TRBD1 (5 bases). CDR1 is MGHRA, CDR2 YSYEKL, per germline. Trimming pared 1 base from V and 7 bases from J, leaving 20 bases between. The CDR3 length is 17 residues. CDR3 sequence: CASSQAREGQRGQPQHF. Written as DNA, the CDR3 is TGCGCCAGCAGCCAAGCGCGCGAGGGGCAGCGGGGGCAGCCCCAGCATTTT.